This paragraph covers one T cell receptor (beta chain) sequence. Profiling relied on immunoSEQ multiplex PCR, and the TCRdb table lists in-frame clones only, not all of them. The table lists fewer than 85,000 clones, 87% of them singletons. This specimen belongs to a study of glioma-infiltrating T cells after dendritic cell vaccination. For the study at large: Samples are from glioblastoma patients in Phase I and II dendritic cell vaccine trials. Dendritic cell vaccine was injected intradermally three times, biweekly.

As for time point: after dendritic cell vaccination, including at tumor progression/relapse. CDR3 length: 13 residues. Germline V gene lookup returns CDR1 SGDLS and CDR2 YYNGEE. Germline trimming cut 0 bases from V and 8 bases from J; bases unmatched to any gene: 4. The material was blood, obtained after dendritic cell vaccination. V is TRBV9 and J is TRBJ1-2; 7 bases are a match to TRBD1. The receptor's source is a human donor with glioblastoma. CDR3 in amino acids: CASSVGQGGGYTF. The CDR3 DNA reads as TGTGCCAGCAGCGTAGGGCAGGGGGGAGGCTACACCTTC.